This is a list of T cell receptor beta chains from one sample in a study of blood T cell repertoires in COVID-19. Data came from immunoSEQ multiplex PCR; TCRdb stores just in-frame clones and leaves some out. The table lists 84,000 or so clones, just under 80% of them singletons. Material: peripheral blood. These receptors were taken from a man aged 55-75 years with COVID-19, enrolled during active disease. CDR3s include the opening cysteine and the closing phenylalanine or tryptophan. D genes are given only for firm matches. Clone sizes are given selectively: once, few, many, or a class where the clone is expanded.

J,V,size,D,DNA,CDR3
TRBJ1-2,TRBV7-9,once,TRBD1,TGTGCCAGCAGCTACCCCAGGGGGATAAATAACTATGGCTACACCTTC,CASSYPRGINNYGYTF
TRBJ1-5,TRBV25-1,-,-,TGTGCCAGCAGTGGCCGGGACACTCCGAGGGGCAATCAGCCCCAGCATTTT,CASSGRDTPRGNQPQHF
TRBJ2-5,TRBV7-8,-,TRBD2,TGTGCCAGCAGCCCCCGGACTAGCGGGGGGGCAGGCCAAGAGACCCAGTACTTC,CASSPRTSGGAGQETQYF
TRBJ2-7,TRBV29-1,many,TRBD2,TGCAGCGTCCACCGGAGGGCGATAACTAGCGGGAGTCCCGACGAGCAGTACTTC,CSVHRRAITSGSPDEQYF
TRBJ1-3,TRBV7-6,many,TRBD1,TGTGCCAGCAGCGAGGGACAGGGGATCGGAAACACCATATATTTT,CASSEGQGIGNTIYF
TRBJ2-7,TRBV27,-,-,TGTGCCAGCAGTTTATCGGAGGGACCCGCAGGCTCCGAGCAGTACTTC,CASSLSEGPAGSEQYF
TRBJ1-5,TRBV5-1,-,-,TGCGCCAGCAGCTTACAGGGTGATAGCAATCAGCCCCAGCATTTT,CASSLQGDSNQPQHF
TRBJ2-3,TRBV9,-,-,TGTGCCAGCAGCCTCGGGATTATAGTTGGCACAGATACGCAGTATTTT,CASSLGIIVGTDTQYF
TRBJ1-3,TRBV4-3,-,TRBD1,TGCGCCAGCAGCCAAGAAAGACAGGGGAGGGGTGTAGCCATATATTTT,CASSQERQGRGVAIYF
TRBJ2-5,TRBV5-1,-,TRBD2,TGCGCCAGCATGGTGGTAGCGGGGGGGCCGGGAGAGACCCAGTACTTC,CASMVVAGGPGETQYF
TRBJ2-1,TRBV7-3,-,-,TGTGCCAGCAGCTTAATATTTAGCGGCCAGCAGTTCTTC,CASSLIFSGQQFF
TRBJ2-2,TRBV11-3,-,TRBD2,TGTGCATCAGGGACTAGCGGGAGCTTCGGGGAGCTGTTTTTT,CASGTSGSFGELFF
TRBJ2-3,TRBV2,-,TRBD2,TGTGCCAGCAGGAACCCTAGCGGGGGTAGCACAGATACGCAGTATTTT,CASRNPSGGSTDTQYF
TRBJ2-3,TRBV7-3,-,-,TGTGCCAGCAGCTCGTATACTTTGCAGGCAGATACGCAGTATTTT,CASSSYTLQADTQYF
TRBJ2-1,TRBV29-1,once,TRBD2,TGCAGCGCCCTGGGGGGGAGCTCCTACAATGAGCAGTTCTTC,CSALGGSSYNEQFF
TRBJ1-1,TRBV11-2,-,-,TGTGCCAGCAGCTTAACTAGGAACACTGAAGCTTTCTTT,CASSLTRNTEAFF
TRBJ1-1,TRBV7-9,-,-,TGTGCCAGCGGGACTGAAGCTTTGAACACTGAAGCTTTCTTT,CASGTEALNTEAFF